A single sample gave rise to the 5 T cell receptor beta chains below, sequenced in a study of blood T cell repertoires in COVID-19. Sequencing used immunoSEQ multiplex PCR; TCRdb keeps in-frame clones, though not all of them. The data show about 200,000 clones, roughly 83% seen once. The source material was PBMCs or T cells enriched from blood (not recorded which). The receptors were sampled from a man in his forties with acute COVID-19.

The rearrangement links TRBV2 to TRBJ2-7; TRBD2 aligns across 9 bases. The CDR3 extends over 14 amino acids. Unmatched junction bases numbered 8, after V lost 6 bases and J lost 5 bases. CDR1 is SNHLY, CDR2 FYNNEI, per germline. CDR3 DNA sequence: TGTGCCAGCAGAGTGCGGGGGGGCCCGAACGAGCAGTACTTC. This codes for CASRVRGGPNEQYF.

The chain links TRBV5-4 to TRBJ2-1; 9 bases match TRBD2. This CDR3 region has 15 residues. Germline CDR1 is SGHNT and CDR2 is YYREEE (reference sequence). The trim removed 0 bases at V and 7 bases at J, leaving 5 bases unmatched. In nucleotides, the CDR3 is TGTGCCAGCAGCTTGGGTGGGCTAGCGGGGAATGAGCAGTTCTTC. Translating gives CASSLGGLAGNEQFF.

This clone occurred once. This chain joins TRBV25-1 and TRBJ2-7, with TRBD2 as a possible D gene (6 bases). The CDR3 contains 16 residues. Germline values: CDR1 MGHDK, CDR2 SYGVNS. V shed 6 bases and J shed 0 bases, with 18 bases lying between them. For the CDR3, the DNA is TGTGCCAGCAGCAGTCGGAGGGACTCGAGCTCCTACGAGCAGTACTTC. Protein sequence: CASSSRRDSSSYEQYF.

The genes are TRBV7-3 and TRBJ2-1; 7 nucleotides match TRBD1. Germline-derived CDR1 and CDR2 are SGHTA and FQGTGA. V lost 3 bases and J lost 9; bases outside the gene matches: 2. The CDR3 is 12 residues long. The CDR3 DNA is TGTGCCAGCAGCTTCACAGGGGTTGAGCAGTTCTTC. It codes for CASSFTGVEQFF.

This clone showed up just once. This rearrangement joins TRBV15 to TRBJ1-2, with D perhaps matching TRBD1 (6 bases). V was pared by 1 base and J by 3 bases, with 9 bases between. CDR3 length: 14 residues. CDR1 is LNHNV and CDR2 is YYDKDF in the germline V gene (reference sequence). CDR3 residues: CATSRGRQDYGYTF. The CDR3 bases are TGTGCCACCAGCAGAGGACGACAGGACTATGGCTACACCTTC. The complete variable domain, with remaining parts taken from reference TRBV15 and TRBJ1-2, reads DAMVIQNPRYQVTQFGKPVTLSCSQTLNHNVMYWYQQKSSQAPKLLFHYYDKDFNNEADTPDNFQSRRPNTSFCFLDIRSPGLGDTAMYLCATSRGRQDYGYTFGSGTRLTVV.